The rows below give T cell receptor beta chains drawn from one sample of a study of cytomegalovirus exposure and HLA in healthy donors. Method: immunoSEQ multiplex PCR; TCRdb's copy keeps in-frame clones and lacks some. This table has about 170,000 clones, roughly 71% appearing once. Sequencing used PBMCs. These receptors were collected from a girl between 5 and 17 years old in good health and CMV-seronegative. Both conserved end residues are part of each CDR3.

TRBV5-1	TRBJ2-7	CASSLAGTDYEQYF
TRBV10-3	TRBJ1-1	CAISEDGGTEAFF
TRBV6-4	TRBJ1-2	CASSDSGTGDGYTF
TRBV28	TRBJ1-5	CASSFGQYMGQPQHF
TRBV29-1	TRBJ2-7	CSGLLTGTGIFEQYF
TRBV7-9	TRBJ2-3	CASSPSTDTQYF
TRBV30	TRBJ1-4	CAWSRQGNEKLFF
TRBV5-6	TRBJ2-3	CASSSPTSGGSGDTQYF
TRBV28	TRBJ1-1	CASSITGGAMFTEAFF
TRBV6-6	TRBJ2-2	CASSPSGGAGELFF
TRBV29-1	TRBJ2-2	CSARQVTGELFF
TRBV18	TRBJ1-5	CASSPEGSQPQHF
TRBV25-1	TRBJ2-5	CASSEFGLAGGETQYF
TRBV6-5	TRBJ1-1	CASRLGQGETEAFF
TRBV13	TRBJ2-7	CASSPPWTSGGPRSYEQYF
TRBV6-1	TRBJ2-5	CASKVLGSGETQYF
TRBV5-1	TRBJ1-2	CASSGRADYGYTF
TRBV5-8	TRBJ1-2	CASSLPRGNYGYTF
TRBV4-1	TRBJ2-7	CASSQDGSVGYEQYF
TRBV29-1	TRBJ1-5	CRGRGMGFCQPQHF
TRBV2	TRBJ1-4	CASTWRDRSNEKLFF
TRBV30	TRBJ1-6	CAWSVRGTGGAPLHF
TRBV5-6	TRBJ1-2	CASSLNPSGYTF
TRBV6-5	TRBJ2-7	CATKALAEIEQYF
TRBV10-1	TRBJ1-1	CASSESDTRLGSSSEAFF
TRBV30	TRBJ2-3	CAWNPGLAGGLHF
TRBV7-2	TRBJ2-1	CASSFDRGPVDDEQFF
TRBV7-9	TRBJ1-1	CASSQPDRGSTEAFF
TRBV7-9	TRBJ1-4	CASSPLPEFATNEKLFF
TRBV19	TRBJ2-1	CASNRGGLFREQFF
TRBV25-1	TRBJ2-5	CASSGSRGWETQYF
TRBV28	TRBJ2-7	CASSYPDRGSEQYF
TRBV19	TRBJ2-1	CASTAPGQASSGGFF
TRBV6-5	TRBJ1-1	CASSYRTATEAFF
TRBV28	TRBJ2-5	CASSFSGPETQYF
TRBV6-6	TRBJ1-1	CASTGGRGTEAFF
TRBV30	TRBJ1-1	CAWSPHGLGSAFF
TRBV19	TRBJ2-7	CASRRTGGDEQYF
TRBV29-1	TRBJ1-4	CSVEPQANEKLFF
TRBV4-2	TRBJ2-7	CASSQDLISAGNEQYF
TRBV7-3	TRBJ2-3	CASSLTGPGQGLTDTQYF
TRBV6-5	TRBJ1-2	CASRPGGGSNYGYTF
TRBV5-1	TRBJ2-6	CASSLRDSSSGANVLTF
TRBV27	TRBJ2-5	CASSNRRETQYF
TRBV29-1	TRBJ1-3	CSVSGSSGNTIYF
TRBV9	TRBJ1-2	CASSNFQGGNTF
TRBV2	TRBJ1-1	CASSVWDRSKEYEGTEAFF
TRBV5-1	TRBJ1-5	CASSWETGGNQPQHF
TRBV5-4	TRBJ1-3	CASSNRASSGNTIYF
TRBV4-1	TRBJ1-6	CASSQGRWDRGGPLHF
TRBV27	TRBJ2-3	CASSFRAEFTDTQYF
TRBV18	TRBJ1-4	CASSPRGPNEKLFF
TRBV27	TRBJ2-2	CASSLRLDTGELFF